This T cell receptor beta chain came from a study of blood T cells in healthy people across ages. Next came a second PCR, run for roughly 6 to 11 cycles, which used a sample-barcoded 5' primer along with a J-beta primer mix. All cDNA molecules were each tagged by a template-switch adaptor with 12 random nucleotides. TCRdb processed the 5' RACE reads anew with MiXCR; each CDR3 protein has one entry. The sample lists over a million distinct CDR3 sequences, approximately 26% occurring once. Turning to this clonotype: Its antigen remains unidentified.

General study results and limits: Unknown CMV status may confound age-related changes in expanded clones. Measured against age, TCR beta diversity per million T cells decreased in a roughly linear manner.

This CDR3 is 16 amino acids long. Germline trimming cut 5 bases from V and 4 bases from J; bases unmatched to any gene: 12. Germline V gene data show CDR1 as LGHNA and CDR2 as YSLEER. The data also belong to a second study, concerning T cells of mothers and their children. As that study records: Related mother-child pairs showed slightly, non-significantly higher overlap than unrelated pairs.

This rearrangement joins TRBV4-3 to TRBJ2-3; 7 bases fit TRBD2. The sequencing sample was made of blood. The source is a girl aged 2 to 10 in good health. DNA of the CDR3: TGCGCCAGCAGCTCGAGCGGGACCCTGGGAGCAGATACGCAGTATTTT. It yields the protein CASSSSGTLGADTQYF.